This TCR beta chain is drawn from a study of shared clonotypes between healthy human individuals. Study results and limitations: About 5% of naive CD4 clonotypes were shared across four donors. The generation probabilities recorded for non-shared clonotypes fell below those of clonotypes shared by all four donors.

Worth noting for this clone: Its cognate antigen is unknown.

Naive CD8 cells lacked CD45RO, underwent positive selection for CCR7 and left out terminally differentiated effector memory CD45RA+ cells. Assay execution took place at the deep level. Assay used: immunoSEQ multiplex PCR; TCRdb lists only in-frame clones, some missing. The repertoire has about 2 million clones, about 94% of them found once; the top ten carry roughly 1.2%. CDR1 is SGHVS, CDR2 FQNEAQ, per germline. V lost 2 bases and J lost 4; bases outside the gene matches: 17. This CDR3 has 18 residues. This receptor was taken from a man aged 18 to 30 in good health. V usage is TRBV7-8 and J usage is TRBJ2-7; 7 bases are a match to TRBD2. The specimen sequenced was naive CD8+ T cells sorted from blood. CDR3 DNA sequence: TGTGCCAGCAGCTTACGGGCGGGTGTTGGCGGGAGACCGTACGAGCAGTACTTC. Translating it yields CASSLRAGVGGRPYEQYF.